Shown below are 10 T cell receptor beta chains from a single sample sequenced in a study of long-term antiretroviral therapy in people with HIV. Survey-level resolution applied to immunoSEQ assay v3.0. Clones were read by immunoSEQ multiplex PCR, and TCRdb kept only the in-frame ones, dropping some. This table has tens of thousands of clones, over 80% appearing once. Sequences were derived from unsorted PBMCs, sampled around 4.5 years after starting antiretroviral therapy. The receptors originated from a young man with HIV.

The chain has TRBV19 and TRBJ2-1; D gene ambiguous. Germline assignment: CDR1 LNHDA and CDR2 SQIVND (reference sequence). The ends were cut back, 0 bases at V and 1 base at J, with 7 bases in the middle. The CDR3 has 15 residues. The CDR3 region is CASSIDPESYNEQFF. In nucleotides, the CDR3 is TGTGCCAGTAGTATAGATCCGGAATCCTACAATGAGCAGTTCTTC.

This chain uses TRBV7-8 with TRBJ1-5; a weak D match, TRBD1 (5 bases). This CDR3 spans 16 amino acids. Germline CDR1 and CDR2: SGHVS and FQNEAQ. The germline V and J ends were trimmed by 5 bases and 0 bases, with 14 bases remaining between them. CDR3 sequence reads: CASSILTGDSNQPQHF. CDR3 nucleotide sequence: TGTGCCAGCAGCATACTAACAGGAGATAGCAATCAGCCCCAGCATTTT.

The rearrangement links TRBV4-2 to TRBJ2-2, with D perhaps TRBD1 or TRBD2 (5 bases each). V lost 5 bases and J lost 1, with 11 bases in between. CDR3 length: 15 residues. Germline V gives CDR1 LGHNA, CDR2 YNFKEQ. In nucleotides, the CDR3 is TGTGCCAGCAGCAAAGGGGCGGGGAACACCGGGGAGCTGTTTTTT. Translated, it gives CASSKGAGNTGELFF.

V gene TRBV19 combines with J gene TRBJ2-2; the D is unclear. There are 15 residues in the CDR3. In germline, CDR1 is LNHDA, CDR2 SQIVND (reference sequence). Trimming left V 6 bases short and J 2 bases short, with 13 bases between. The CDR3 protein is CASSLLGQNTGELFF. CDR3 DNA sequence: TGTGCCAGTAGCCTTCTCGGGCAAAACACCGGGGAGCTGTTTTTT.

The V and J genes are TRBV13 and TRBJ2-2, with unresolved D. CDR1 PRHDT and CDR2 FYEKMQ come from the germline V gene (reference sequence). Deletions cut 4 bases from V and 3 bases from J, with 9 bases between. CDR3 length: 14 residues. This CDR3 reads CASSSWTDTGELFF. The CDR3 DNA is TGTGCCAGCAGCTCGTGGACGGACACCGGGGAGCTGTTTTTT.

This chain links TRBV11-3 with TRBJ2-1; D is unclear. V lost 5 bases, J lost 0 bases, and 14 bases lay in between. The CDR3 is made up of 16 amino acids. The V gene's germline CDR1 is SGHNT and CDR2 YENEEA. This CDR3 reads CASSPYTSSSYNEQFF. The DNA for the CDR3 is TGTGCCAGCAGCCCTTATACATCAAGCTCCTACAATGAGCAGTTCTTC.

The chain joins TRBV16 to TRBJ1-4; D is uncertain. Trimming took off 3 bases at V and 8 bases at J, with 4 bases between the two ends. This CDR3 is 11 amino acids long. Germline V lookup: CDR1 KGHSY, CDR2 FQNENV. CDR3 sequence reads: CASSHEEKLFF. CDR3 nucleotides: TGTGCCAGCAGCCATGAAGAAAAACTGTTTTTT.

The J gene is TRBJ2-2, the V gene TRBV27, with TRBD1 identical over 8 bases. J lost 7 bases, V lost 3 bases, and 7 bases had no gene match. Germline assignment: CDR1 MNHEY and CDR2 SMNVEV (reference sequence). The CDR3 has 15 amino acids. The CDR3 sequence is CASSFADRVSGELFF. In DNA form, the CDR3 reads TGTGCCAGCAGTTTCGCGGACAGGGTGAGCGGGGAGCTGTTTTTT.

The CDR3 coding sequence is TGTGCCAGCAGTCAGACAGGGCTGGGGACCGGGGAGCTGTTTTTT. Its translation: CASSQTGLGTGELFF. The V call is TRBV2, the J call TRBJ2-2, with 7 bases lining up with TRBD1. The V and J ends lost 5 bases and 5 bases, in that order; junction bases with no gene match: 8. CDR1 and CDR2 from the germline V gene are SNHLY and FYNNEI. CDR3 length: 15 residues.

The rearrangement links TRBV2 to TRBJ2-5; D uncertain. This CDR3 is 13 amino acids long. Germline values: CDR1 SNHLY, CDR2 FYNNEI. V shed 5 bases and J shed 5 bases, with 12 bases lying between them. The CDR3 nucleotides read TGTGCCAGCAGTCTCGGTCACGGGGAGACCCAGTACTTC. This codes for CASSLGHGETQYF.